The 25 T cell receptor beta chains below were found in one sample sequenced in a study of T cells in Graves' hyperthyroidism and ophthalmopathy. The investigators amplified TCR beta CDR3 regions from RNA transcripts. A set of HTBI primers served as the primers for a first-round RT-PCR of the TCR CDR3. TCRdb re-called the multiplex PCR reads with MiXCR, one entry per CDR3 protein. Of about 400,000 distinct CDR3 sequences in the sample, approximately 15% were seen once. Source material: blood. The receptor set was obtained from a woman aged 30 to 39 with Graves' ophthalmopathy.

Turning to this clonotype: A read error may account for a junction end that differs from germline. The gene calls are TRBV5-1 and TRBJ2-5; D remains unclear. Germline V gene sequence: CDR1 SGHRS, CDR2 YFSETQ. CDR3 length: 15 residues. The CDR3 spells CASTATTFPMETQYF. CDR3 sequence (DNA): TGTGCCAGCACCGCAACCACCTTCCCGATGGAGACCCAGTACTTC.

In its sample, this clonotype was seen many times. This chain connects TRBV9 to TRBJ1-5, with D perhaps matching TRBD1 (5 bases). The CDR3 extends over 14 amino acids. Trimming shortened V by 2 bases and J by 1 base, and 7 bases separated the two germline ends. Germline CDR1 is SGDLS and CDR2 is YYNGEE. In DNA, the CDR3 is TGTGCCAGCAGCGTGGGGGGAAGCAATCAGCCCCAGCATTTT. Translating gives CASSVGGSNQPQHF.

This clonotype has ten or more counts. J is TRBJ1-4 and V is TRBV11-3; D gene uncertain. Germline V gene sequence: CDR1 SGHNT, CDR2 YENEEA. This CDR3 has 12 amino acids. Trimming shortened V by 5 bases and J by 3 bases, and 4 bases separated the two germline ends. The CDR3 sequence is CASSRSNEKLFF. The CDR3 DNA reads TGTGCCAGCAGCCGCTCTAATGAAAAACTGTTTTTT.

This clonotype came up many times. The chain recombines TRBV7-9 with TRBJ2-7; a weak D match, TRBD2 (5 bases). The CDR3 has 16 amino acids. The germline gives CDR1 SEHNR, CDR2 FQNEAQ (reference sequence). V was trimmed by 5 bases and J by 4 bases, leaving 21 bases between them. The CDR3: CASSPLARTGSYEQYF. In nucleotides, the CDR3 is TGTGCCAGCAGCCCCTTAGCGCGTACGGGATCGTACGAGCAGTACTTC.

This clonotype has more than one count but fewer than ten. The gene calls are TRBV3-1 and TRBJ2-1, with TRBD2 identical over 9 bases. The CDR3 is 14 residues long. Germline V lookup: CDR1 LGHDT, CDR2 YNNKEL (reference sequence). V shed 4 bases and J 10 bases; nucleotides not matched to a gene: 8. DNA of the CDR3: TGTGCCAGCAGCCCCATAGCGGGGGCGGGGGAGCAGTTCTTC. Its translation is CASSPIAGAGEQFF.

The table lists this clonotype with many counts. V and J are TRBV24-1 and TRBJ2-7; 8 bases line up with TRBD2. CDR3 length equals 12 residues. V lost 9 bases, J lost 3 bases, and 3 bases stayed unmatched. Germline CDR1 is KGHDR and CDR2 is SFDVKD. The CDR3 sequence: CATSAGGYEQYF. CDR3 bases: TGTGCCACCTCTGCGGGGGGCTACGAGCAGTACTTC.

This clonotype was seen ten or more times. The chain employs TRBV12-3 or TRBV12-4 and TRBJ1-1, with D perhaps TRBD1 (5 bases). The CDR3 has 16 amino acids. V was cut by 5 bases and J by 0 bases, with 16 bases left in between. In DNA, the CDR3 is TGTGCCAGCAGTCAGAGGACAATCGGGGTGAACACTGAAGCTTTCTTT. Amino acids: CASSQRTIGVNTEAFF.

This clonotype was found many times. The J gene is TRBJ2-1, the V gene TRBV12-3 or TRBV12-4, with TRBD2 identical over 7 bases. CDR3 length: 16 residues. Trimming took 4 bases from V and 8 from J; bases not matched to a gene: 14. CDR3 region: CASSSSRLALSDEQFF. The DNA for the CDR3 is TGTGCCAGCAGTTCTTCCCGACTAGCCCTCTCCGATGAGCAGTTCTTC.

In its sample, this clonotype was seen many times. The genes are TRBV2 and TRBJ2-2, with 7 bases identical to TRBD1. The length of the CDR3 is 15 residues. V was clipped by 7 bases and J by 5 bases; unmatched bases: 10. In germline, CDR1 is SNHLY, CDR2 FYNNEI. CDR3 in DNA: TGTGCCAGCACCGGGACAGTAGGTTTTACCGGGGAGCTGTTTTTT. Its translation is CASTGTVGFTGELFF.

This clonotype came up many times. The CDR3 here is CASSVESQLFTEAFF. CDR3 sequence (DNA): TGTGCCAGCAGCGTAGAGTCACAGCTTTTCACTGAAGCTTTCTTT. J is TRBJ1-1 and V is TRBV9; D is undetermined. The V end lost 0 bases, the J end lost 4 bases, and 13 bases lay between the germline ends. The CDR3 has 15 amino acids. From germline, CDR1 is SGDLS and CDR2 YYNGEE.

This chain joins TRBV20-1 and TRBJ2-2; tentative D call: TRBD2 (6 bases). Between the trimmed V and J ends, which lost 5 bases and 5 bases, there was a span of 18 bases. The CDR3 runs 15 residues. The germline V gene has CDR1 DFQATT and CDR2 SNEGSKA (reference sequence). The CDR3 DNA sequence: TGCAGTGCTCGGGACTCCCGGTTCGGAACCGGGGAGCTGTTTTTT. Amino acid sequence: CSARDSRFGTGELFF.

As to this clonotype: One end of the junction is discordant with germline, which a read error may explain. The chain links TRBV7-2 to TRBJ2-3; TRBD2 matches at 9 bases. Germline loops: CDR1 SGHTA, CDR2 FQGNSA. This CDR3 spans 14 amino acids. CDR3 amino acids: CAGSLQRGADAQYF. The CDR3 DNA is TGTGCCGGCAGCTTACAGCGGGGGGCCGATGCGCAGTATTTT.

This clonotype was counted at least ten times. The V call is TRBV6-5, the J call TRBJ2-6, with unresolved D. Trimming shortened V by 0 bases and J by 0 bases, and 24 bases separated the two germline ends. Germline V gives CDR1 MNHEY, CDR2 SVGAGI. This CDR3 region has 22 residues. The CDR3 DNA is TGTGCCAGCAGTTACTCGACTCGTGGCAGGTCGACTGCTATCTCTGGGGCCAACGTCCTGACTTTC. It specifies CASSYSTRGRSTAISGANVLTF.

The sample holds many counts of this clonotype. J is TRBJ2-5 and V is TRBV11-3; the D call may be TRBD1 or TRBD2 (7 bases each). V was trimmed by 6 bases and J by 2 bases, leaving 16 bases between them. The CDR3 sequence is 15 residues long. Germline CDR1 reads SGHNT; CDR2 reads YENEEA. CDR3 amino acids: CASSQSGTEQETQYF. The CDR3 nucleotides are TGTGCCAGCAGTCAGAGCGGGACAGAGCAAGAGACCCAGTACTTC.

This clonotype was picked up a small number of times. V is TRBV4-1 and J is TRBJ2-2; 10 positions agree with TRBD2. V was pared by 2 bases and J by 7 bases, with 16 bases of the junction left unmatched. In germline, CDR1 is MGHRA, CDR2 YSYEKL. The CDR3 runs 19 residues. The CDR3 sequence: CASSQPPGLAGALGGELFF. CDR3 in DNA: TGCGCCAGCAGCCAACCTCCTGGTCTAGCGGGGGCCCTGGGCGGGGAGCTGTTTTTT.

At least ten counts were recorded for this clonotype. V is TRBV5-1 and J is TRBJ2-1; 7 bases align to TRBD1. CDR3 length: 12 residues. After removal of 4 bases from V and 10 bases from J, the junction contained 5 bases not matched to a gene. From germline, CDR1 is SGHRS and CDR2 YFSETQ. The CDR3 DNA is TGCGCCAGCAGCCCAGGGGGAGTGGAGCAGTTCTTC. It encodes CASSPGGVEQFF.

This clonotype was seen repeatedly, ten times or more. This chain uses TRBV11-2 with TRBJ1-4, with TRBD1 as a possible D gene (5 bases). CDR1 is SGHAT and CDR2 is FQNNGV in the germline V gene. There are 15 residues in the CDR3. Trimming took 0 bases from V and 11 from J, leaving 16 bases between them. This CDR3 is CASSLESGGWAKLFF. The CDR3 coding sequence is TGTGCCAGCAGCTTAGAGTCTGGGGGGTGGGCTAAACTGTTTTTT.

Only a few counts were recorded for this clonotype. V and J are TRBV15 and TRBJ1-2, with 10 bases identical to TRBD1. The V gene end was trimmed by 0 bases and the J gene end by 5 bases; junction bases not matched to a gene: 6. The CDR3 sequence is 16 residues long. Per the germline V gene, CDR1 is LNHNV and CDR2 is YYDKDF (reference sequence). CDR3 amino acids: CATSRDRDRGSYGYTF. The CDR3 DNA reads TGTGCCACCAGCAGAGATCGGGACAGGGGTTCGTATGGCTACACCTTC.

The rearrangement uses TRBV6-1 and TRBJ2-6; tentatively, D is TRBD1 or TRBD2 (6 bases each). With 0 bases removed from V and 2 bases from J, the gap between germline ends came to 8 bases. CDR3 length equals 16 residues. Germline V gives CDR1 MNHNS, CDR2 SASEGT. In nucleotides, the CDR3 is TGTGCCAGCAGTGAAGCGGGGGGCCCTGGGGCCAACGTCCTGACTTTC. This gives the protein CASSEAGGPGANVLTF.

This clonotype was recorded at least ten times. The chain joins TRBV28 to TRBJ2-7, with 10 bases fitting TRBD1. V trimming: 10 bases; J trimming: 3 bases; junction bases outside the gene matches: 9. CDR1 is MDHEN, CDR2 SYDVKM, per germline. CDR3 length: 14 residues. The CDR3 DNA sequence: TGTGCCACCAGATCTGGGACAGGGGACTACGAGCAGTACTTC. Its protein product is CATRSGTGDYEQYF.

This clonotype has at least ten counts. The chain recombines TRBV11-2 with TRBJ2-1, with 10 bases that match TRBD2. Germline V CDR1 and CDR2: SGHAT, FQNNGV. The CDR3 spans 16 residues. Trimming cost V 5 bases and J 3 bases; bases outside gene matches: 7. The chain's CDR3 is CASSPPLAGVYNEQFF. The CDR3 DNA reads TGTGCCAGCAGCCCCCCCCTAGCGGGGGTCTACAATGAGCAGTTCTTC.

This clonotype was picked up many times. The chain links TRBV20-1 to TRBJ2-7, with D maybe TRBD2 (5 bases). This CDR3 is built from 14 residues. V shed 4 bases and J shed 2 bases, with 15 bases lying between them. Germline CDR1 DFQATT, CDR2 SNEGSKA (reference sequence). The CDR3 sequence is CSAKIRDFPYEQYF. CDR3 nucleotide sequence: TGCAGTGCTAAGATCCGGGATTTCCCCTACGAGCAGTACTTC.

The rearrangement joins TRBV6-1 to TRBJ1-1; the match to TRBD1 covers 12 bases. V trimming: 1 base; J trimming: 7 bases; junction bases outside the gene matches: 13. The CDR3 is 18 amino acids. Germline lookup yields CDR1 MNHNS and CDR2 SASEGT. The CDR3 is CASSEVGWGTGGDGEAFF. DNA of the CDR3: TGTGCCAGCAGTGAAGTCGGGTGGGGGACAGGGGGCGATGGTGAAGCTTTCTTT.

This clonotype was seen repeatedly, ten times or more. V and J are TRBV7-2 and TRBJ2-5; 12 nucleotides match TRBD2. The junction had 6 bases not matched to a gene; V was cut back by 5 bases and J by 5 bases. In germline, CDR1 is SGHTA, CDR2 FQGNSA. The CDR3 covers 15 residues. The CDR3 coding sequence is TGTGCCAGCAGCCCTGGACTAGCGGGGATGGAGACCCAGTACTTC. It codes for CASSPGLAGMETQYF.

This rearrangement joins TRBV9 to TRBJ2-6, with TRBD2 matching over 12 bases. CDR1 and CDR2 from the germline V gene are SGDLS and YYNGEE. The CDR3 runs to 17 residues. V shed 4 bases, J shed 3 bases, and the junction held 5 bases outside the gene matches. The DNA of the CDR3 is TGTGCCAGCAGCCTTCTAGCGGGGGGGATTGGGGCCAACGTCCTGACTTTC. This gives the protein CASSLLAGGIGANVLTF.